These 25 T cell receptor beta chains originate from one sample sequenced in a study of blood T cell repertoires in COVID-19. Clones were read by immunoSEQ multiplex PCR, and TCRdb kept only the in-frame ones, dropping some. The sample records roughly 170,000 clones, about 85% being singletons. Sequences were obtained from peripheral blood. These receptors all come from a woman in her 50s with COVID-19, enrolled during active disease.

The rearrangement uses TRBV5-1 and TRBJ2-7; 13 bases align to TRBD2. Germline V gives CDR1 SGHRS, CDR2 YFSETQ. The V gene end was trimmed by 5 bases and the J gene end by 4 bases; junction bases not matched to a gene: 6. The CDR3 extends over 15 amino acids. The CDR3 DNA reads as TGCGCCAGCAGAGCACTAGCGGGGGGGGAGTACGAGCAGTACTTC. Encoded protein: CASRALAGGEYEQYF.

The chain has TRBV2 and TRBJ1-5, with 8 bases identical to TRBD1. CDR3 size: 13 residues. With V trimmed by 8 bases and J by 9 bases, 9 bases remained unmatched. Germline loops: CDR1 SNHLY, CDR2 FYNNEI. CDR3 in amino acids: CASQGAGGGPQHF. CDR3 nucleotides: TGTGCCAGCCAGGGGGCGGGTGGGGGGCCCCAGCATTTT.

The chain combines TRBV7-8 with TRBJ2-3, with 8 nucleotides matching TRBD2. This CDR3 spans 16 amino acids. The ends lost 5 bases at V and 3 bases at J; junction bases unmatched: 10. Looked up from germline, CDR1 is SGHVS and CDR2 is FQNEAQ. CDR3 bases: TGTGCCAGCAGCCCCTACCGGGGGGGCGAAACAGATACGCAGTATTTT. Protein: CASSPYRGGETDTQYF.

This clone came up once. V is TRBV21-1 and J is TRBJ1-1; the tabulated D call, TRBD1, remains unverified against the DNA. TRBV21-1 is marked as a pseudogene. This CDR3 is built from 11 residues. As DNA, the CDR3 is TGTGCTAACCCCCTCAGGTTCGTCGCTTTCTTT. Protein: CANPLRFVAFF.

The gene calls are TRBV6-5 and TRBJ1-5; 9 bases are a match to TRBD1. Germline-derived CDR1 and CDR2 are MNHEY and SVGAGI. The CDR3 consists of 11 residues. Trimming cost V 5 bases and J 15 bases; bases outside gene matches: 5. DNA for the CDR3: TGTGCCAGCAGTAGGGACAGGGAGGTGCATTTT. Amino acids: CASSRDREVHF.

The CDR3 reads CASSLGQGYGYTF. CDR3 coding DNA: TGTGCCAGCAGCTTGGGACAGGGGTACGGCTACACCTTC. The J gene is TRBJ1-2, the V gene TRBV13; the match to TRBD1 covers 10 bases. CDR1 PRHDT and CDR2 FYEKMQ come from the germline V gene (reference sequence). This CDR3 is 13 amino acids long. J lost 8 bases, V lost 3 bases, and 3 bases had no gene match.

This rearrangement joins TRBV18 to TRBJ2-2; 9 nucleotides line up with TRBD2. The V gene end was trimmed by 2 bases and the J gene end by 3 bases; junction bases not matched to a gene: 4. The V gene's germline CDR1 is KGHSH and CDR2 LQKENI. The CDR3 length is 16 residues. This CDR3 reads CASSPTLAGYTGELFF. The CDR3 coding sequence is TGTGCCAGCTCACCAACCCTAGCGGGATACACCGGGGAGCTGTTTTTT.

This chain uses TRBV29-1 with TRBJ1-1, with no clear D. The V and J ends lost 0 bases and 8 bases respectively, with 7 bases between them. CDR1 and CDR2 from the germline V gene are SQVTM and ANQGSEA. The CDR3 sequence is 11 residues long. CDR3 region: CSVEEQPEAFF. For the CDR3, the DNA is TGCAGCGTTGAAGAACAGCCCGAAGCTTTCTTT.

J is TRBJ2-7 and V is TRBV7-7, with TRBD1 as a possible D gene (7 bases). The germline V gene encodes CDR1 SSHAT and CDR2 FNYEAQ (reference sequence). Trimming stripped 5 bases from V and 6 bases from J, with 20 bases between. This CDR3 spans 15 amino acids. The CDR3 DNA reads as TGTGCCAGCAGCCCCAGACAGGGAGGAATGAGCGAGCAGTACTTC. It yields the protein CASSPRQGGMSEQYF.

CDR3 residues: CASSWGQVYGYTF. CDR3 in DNA: TGTGCCAGCAGTTGGGGACAGGTCTATGGCTACACCTTC. The gene calls are TRBV6-2 or TRBV6-3 and TRBJ1-2, with 8 bases identical to TRBD1. The ends lost 4 bases at V and 4 bases at J; junction bases unmatched: 2. Germline CDR1 MNHEY, CDR2 SVGEGT. The CDR3 runs 13 residues.

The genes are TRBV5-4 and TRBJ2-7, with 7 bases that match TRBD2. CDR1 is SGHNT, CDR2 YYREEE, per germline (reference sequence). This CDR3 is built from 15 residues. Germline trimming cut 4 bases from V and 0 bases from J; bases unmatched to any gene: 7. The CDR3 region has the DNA TGTGCCAGCAGCGCACTAGCGACAAGCTCCTACGAGCAGTACTTC. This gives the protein CASSALATSSYEQYF.

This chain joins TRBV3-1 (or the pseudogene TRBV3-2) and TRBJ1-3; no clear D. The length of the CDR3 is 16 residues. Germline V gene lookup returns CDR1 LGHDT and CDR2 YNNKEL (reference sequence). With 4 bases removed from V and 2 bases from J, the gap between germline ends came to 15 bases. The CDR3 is CASSPVPGDTGNTIYF. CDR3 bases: TGTGCCAGCAGCCCCGTCCCCGGGGATACTGGAAACACCATATATTTT.

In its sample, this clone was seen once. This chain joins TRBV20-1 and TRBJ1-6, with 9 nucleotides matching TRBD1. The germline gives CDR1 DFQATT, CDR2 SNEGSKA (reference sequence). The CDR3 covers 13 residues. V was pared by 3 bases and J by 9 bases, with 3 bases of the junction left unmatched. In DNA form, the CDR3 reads TGCAGTGCTAGTACAGGGGGCGGTTCACCCCTCCACTTT. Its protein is CSASTGGGSPLHF.

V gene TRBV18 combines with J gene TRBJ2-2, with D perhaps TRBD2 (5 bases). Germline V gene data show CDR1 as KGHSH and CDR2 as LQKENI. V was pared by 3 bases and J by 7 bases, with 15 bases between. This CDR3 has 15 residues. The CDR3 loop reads CASSPFRGFNGELFF. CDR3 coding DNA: TGTGCCAGCTCACCGTTCAGAGGGTTTAACGGGGAGCTGTTTTTT.

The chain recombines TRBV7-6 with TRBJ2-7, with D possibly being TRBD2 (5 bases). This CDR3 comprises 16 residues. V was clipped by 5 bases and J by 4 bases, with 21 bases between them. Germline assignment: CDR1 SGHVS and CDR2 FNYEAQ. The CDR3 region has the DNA TGTGCCAGCAGCCCAATCGAGGGTCACAGACCTTACGAGCAGTACTTC. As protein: CASSPIEGHRPYEQYF. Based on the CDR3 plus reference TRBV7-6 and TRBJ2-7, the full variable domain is GAGVSQSPRYKVTKRGQDVALRCDPISGHVSLYWYRQALGQGPEFLTYFNYEAQQDKSGLPNDRFSAERPEGSISTLTIQRTEQRDSAMYRCASSPIEGHRPYEQYFGPGTRLTVT.

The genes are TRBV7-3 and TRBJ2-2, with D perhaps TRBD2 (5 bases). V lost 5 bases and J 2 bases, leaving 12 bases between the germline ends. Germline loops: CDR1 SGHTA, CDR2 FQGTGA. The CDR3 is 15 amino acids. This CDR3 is CASSPRGLNTGELFF. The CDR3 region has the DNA TGTGCCAGCAGCCCCCGGGGTCTTAACACCGGGGAGCTGTTTTTT. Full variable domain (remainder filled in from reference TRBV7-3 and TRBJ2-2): GAGVSQTPSNKVTEKGKYVELRCDPISGHTALYWYRQSLGQGPEFLIYFQGTGAADDSGLPNDRFFAVRPEGSVSTLKIQRTERGDSAVYLCASSPRGLNTGELFFGEGSRLTVL.

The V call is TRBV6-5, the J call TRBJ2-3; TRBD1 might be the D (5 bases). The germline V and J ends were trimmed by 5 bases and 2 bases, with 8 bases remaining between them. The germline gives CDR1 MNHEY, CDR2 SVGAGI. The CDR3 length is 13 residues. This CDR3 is CASSLGPTDTQYF. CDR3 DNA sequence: TGTGCCAGCAGTCTGGGGCCCACAGATACGCAGTATTTT.

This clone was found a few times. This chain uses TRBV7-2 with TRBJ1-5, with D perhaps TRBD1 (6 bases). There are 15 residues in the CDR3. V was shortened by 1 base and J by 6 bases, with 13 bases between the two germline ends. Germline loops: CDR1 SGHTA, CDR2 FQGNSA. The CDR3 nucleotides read TGTGCCAGCAGCTTAGATCAGGGGATGGGTCAGCCCCAGCATTTT. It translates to CASSLDQGMGQPQHF.

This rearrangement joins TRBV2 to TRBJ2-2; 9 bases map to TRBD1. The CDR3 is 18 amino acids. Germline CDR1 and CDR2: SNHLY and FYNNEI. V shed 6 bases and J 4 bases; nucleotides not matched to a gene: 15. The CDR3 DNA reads TGTGCCAGCAGCCCGGGACAGGGTTACGGTCGGAGCACCGGGGAGCTGTTTTTT. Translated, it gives CASSPGQGYGRSTGELFF.

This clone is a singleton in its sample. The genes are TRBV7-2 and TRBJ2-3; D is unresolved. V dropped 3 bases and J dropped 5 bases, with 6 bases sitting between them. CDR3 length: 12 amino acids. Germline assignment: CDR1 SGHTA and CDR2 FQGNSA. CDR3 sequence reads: CASSFSGDTQYF. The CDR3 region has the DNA TGTGCCAGCAGCTTTAGTGGAGATACGCAGTATTTT.

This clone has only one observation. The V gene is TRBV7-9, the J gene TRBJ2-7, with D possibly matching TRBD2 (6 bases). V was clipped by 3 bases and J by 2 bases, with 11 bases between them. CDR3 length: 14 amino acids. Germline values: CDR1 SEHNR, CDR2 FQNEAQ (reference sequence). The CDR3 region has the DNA TGTGCCAGCAGCTTTATCGCGGGGACCTACGAGCAGTACTTC. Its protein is CASSFIAGTYEQYF.

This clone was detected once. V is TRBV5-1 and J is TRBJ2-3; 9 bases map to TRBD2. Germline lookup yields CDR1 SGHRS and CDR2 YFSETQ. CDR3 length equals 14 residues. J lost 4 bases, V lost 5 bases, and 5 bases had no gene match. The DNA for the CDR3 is TGCGCCAGCAGGCGGGGGGGAATTTCAGATACGCAGTATTTT. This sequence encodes CASRRGGISDTQYF.

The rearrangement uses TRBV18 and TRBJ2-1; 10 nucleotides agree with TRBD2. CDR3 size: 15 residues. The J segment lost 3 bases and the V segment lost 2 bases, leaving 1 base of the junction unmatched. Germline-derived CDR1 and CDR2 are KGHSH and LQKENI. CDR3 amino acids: CASSPTSGDYNEQFF. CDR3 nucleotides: TGTGCCAGCTCACCAACTAGCGGGGACTACAATGAGCAGTTCTTC. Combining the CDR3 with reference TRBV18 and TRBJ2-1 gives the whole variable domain NAGVMQNPRHLVRRRGQEARLRCSPMKGHSHVYWYRQLPEEGLKFMVYLQKENIIDESGMPKERFSAEFPKEGPSILRIQQVVRGDSAAYFCASSPTSGDYNEQFFGPGTRLTVL.

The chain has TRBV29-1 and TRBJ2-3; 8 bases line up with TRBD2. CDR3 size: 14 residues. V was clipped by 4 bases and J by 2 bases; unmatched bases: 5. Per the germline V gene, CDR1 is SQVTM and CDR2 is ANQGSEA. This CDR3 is CSVGGRGDTDTQYF. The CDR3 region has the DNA TGCAGCGTTGGAGGGCGGGGGGACACAGATACGCAGTATTTT.

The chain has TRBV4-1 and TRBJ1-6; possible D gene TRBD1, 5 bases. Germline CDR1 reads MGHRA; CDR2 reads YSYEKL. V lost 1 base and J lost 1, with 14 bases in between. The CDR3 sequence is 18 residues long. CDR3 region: CASSQGGGRGSYNSPLHF. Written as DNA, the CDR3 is TGCGCCAGCAGCCAAGGGGGTGGGAGGGGTTCCTATAATTCACCCCTCCACTTT.